These T cell receptor beta chains were read from a single sample in a study of cytotoxic CD8 clonotypes in ibrutinib-treated CLL. Only in-frame clones appear in the TCRdb table, and some are missing; sequencing was by immunoSEQ multiplex PCR. Of 250,000 to 350,000 clones in the sample, more than 70% are singletons; the top ten hold roughly 5%. Sample: PBMCs, taken at disease progression, from a patient treated with ibrutinib. The receptors here all came from a human donor with chronic lymphocytic leukemia. CDR3s include the opening cysteine and the closing phenylalanine or tryptophan. The order of the fields is D gene, V gene, CDR3 protein. The D gene is left open where the match is weak.

>TRBD1|TRBV4-3
CASSQGDRAPLAGELFF
>NA|TRBV7-2
CASSLGGSGANVLTF
>NA|TRBV7-2
CASSLWQSTDTQYF
>NA|TRBV2
CASSVVRETQYF
>NA|TRBV7-8
CASSLVSYEQYF
>TRBD2|TRBV28
CASSLKFGLASSYNEQFF
>NA|TRBV14
CASSQEGLWWHEQFF
>TRBD2|TRBV7-6
CASSHLAGGDEQFF
>TRBD1|TRBV25-1
CASSVGDRGIYGYTF
>TRBD1|TRBV6-5
CASSYPPGGETQYF
>NA|TRBV5-1
CASSLDTGSNYGYTF
>TRBD1|TRBV9
CASSVTTGGEAFF
>TRBD1|TRBV28
CASNIQGSPYEQYF
>NA|TRBV28
CASSSADRTYEQYF
>NA|TRBV7-3
CASSLSGVPGELFF
>NA|TRBV7-8
CASRNRQAEYF
>NA|TRBV5-4
CASSFEDEQYF
>NA|TRBV7-2
CASSLPERVSTQYF
>TRBD1|TRBV11-2
CASSSRGFDRAYEQYF
>TRBD1|TRBV29-1
CSVLNWDRGFYTEAFF
>TRBD2|TRBV7-2
CASSYSGSSDTQYF
>NA|TRBV4-3
CASSQDWQRANTEAFF
>TRBD1|TRBV15
CATSRTGQGARTKAYEQYF
>NA|TRBV6-1
CASSSLSIVGETQYF
>NA|TRBV7-8
CASSLVPGKETQYF
>NA|TRBV14
CASGTPYEGYTF
>NA|TRBV13
CASTRHAGTSVKDEQFF
>TRBD2|TRBV5-6
CASSLVGGRGTDTQYF
>NA|TRBV29-1
CSVETNRGYGYTF
>NA|TRBV6-6
CASSYLGWGTDTEAFF
>TRBD1|TRBV6-1
CASSESGGGYEQYF
>TRBD2|TRBV29-1
CSVSAPRGGLIVTQYF
>TRBD2|TRBV5-1
CASSVGSASGGRETQYF
>NA|TRBV15
CATSSRGNYGYTF
>TRBD1|TRBV7-6
CASSLVRTGIHEQYF
>NA|TRBV15
CATSRDEYEQYF
>NA|TRBV9
CASSVGSWWGAHTGELFF
>NA|TRBV7-9
CASSFSSYEQYF
>NA|TRBV5-1
CASRQGQYSYNEQFF
>NA|TRBV5-1
CASSLVGRTNSPLHF
>NA|TRBV28
CASSLGVYEQYF
>NA|TRBV2
CASSVGSGYTF
>TRBD1|TRBV10-3
CAISGGQISYNEQFF
>NA|TRBV27
CASSSQPNYGYTF
>NA|TRBV4-1
CASSQYPGNTEAFF
>NA|TRBV7-9
CASSLVLSDPYSNQPQHF
>TRBD2|TRBV9
CASSPGGLAGHYEQYF
>NA|TRBV18
CASSPQQGPPNYGYTF
>NA|TRBV7-9
CASSAGWGTEAFF
>NA|TRBV7-2
CASSLRDPNLGGQRQPQHF
>NA|TRBV9
CASRDNEQFF
>NA|TRBV5-1
CASSLGGPNEKLFF
>TRBD1|TRBV6-6
CASSYSIGGTAYEQYF
>NA|TRBV28
CASSDVWKQFF
>TRBD2|TRBV6-5
CASSYSLAVTYEQYF